A single sample is the source of the 26 T cell receptor beta chains below, sequenced in a study of blood T cell repertoires in COVID-19. Libraries were prepared by immunoSEQ multiplex PCR; TCRdb keeps only in-frame clonotypes and omits some of them. The sample yields a few hundred thousand clones, nearly 90% seen once. Sequenced sample: peripheral blood. All receptors come from a woman in her 40s with COVID-19, enrolled during active disease.

The rearrangement links TRBV9 to TRBJ2-6; D unresolved. This CDR3 has 15 residues. V was pared by 3 bases and J by 0 bases, with 7 bases between. Germline CDR1 SGDLS, CDR2 YYNGEE. CDR3 residues: CASSGYISGANVLTF. The CDR3 nucleotides are TGTGCCAGCAGCGGTTACATCTCTGGGGCCAACGTCCTGACTTTC.

The rearrangement links TRBV10-3 to TRBJ1-1, with 9 bases that match TRBD1. From germline, CDR1 is ENHRY and CDR2 SYGVKD. The V segment lost 5 bases and the J segment 4 bases; nucleotides outside the gene matches: 8. The CDR3 spans 15 residues. CDR3 nucleotide sequence: TGTGCCATCAGTAGGGGACAGGGTGAACGCACTGAAGCTTTCTTT. Protein: CAISRGQGERTEAFF.

The chain employs TRBV29-1 and TRBJ1-4, with TRBD1 as a possible D gene (5 bases). The CDR3 runs to 12 residues. Germline V CDR1 and CDR2: SQVTM, ANQGSEA. The V and J ends lost 8 bases and 6 bases respectively, with 13 bases between them. Here the CDR3 reads CSTLGGDEKLFF. The CDR3 DNA follows: TGCAGCACCTTGGGGGGGGATGAAAAACTGTTTTTT.

J is TRBJ1-4 and V is TRBV5-5; D unclear. Germline CDR1 and CDR2: SGHKS and YYEKEE (reference sequence). The CDR3 runs 15 residues. Trimming stripped 2 bases from V and 7 bases from J, with 15 bases between. CDR3 sequence reads: CASSLLTLPGEKLFF. The CDR3 DNA reads TGTGCCAGCAGCTTACTGACTCTACCCGGTGAAAAACTGTTTTTT.

This clone is a singleton in its sample. The sample carries other DNA sequences with the same CDR3. V is TRBV4-2 and J is TRBJ1-1, with D possibly matching TRBD1 (5 bases). The CDR3 loop spans 14 amino acids. The V gene lost 0 bases and the J gene lost 4 bases, with 9 bases spanning the gap. The germline V gene has CDR1 LGHNA and CDR2 YNFKEQ. The CDR3 nucleotides read TGTGCCAGCAGCCAAGACAGGGTTGGCACTGAAGCTTTCTTT. Translated: CASSQDRVGTEAFF.

J is TRBJ2-7 and V is TRBV30, with a weak D call TRBD2 (5 bases). Germline CDR1 is GTSNPN and CDR2 is SVGIG (reference sequence). Deletions cut 4 bases from V and 3 bases from J, with 19 bases between. This CDR3 region has 15 residues. The CDR3 DNA reads TGTGCCTGGAAGGGCCGAAGGCGGGTGTTCTACGAGCAGTACTTC. Amino acids: CAWKGRRRVFYEQYF.

The CDR3 sequence: CASSHDRDRLDSPLHF. CDR3 DNA: TGTGCCAGCAGTCATGATAGGGACAGGTTGGATTCACCCCTCCACTTT. The V call is TRBV9, the J call TRBJ1-6, with 8 bases aligning to TRBD1. This CDR3 region has 16 residues. CDR1 and CDR2 from the germline V gene are SGDLS and YYNGEE. The ends lost 5 bases at V and 8 bases at J; junction bases unmatched: 12.

This chain uses TRBV4-2 with TRBJ2-7; D unclear. Looked up from germline, CDR1 is LGHNA and CDR2 is YNFKEQ. The CDR3 runs 15 residues. The germline V and J ends were trimmed by 3 bases and 5 bases, with 17 bases remaining between them. As DNA, the CDR3 is TGTGCCAGCAGCCAGTTCGCCAACTACGGCGACGAGCAGTACTTC. Translated: CASSQFANYGDEQYF.

This clone is a singleton in its sample. The V gene is TRBV19, the J gene TRBJ2-5, with a weak D call TRBD1 (5 bases). V was trimmed by 3 bases and J by 4 bases, leaving 15 bases between them. The length of the CDR3 is 15 residues. Germline V gives CDR1 LNHDA, CDR2 SQIVND (reference sequence). The CDR3 reads CASSISAGYRETQYF. CDR3 sequence (DNA): TGTGCCAGTAGTATCTCGGCAGGGTACAGAGAGACCCAGTACTTC. The variable domain in full, with the rest retrieved from reference TRBV19 and TRBJ2-5, is DGGITQSPKYLFRKEGQNVTLSCEQNLNHDAMYWYRQDPGQGLRLIYYSQIVNDFQKGDIAEGYSVSREKKESFPLTVTSAQKNPTAFYLCASSISAGYRETQYFGPGTRLLVL.

The chain joins TRBV5-1 to TRBJ2-5; 7 nucleotides agree with TRBD2. V dropped 0 bases and J dropped 4; count of bases not matched to a gene: 9. The CDR3 runs to 16 residues. Germline V gene sequence: CDR1 SGHRS, CDR2 YFSETQ. In DNA, the CDR3 is TGCGCCAGCAGCTTGGCCCGGGCGGGAGCCCCAGAGACCCAGTACTTC. Its translation is CASSLARAGAPETQYF.

A few counts support this clone. The chain has TRBV18 and TRBJ1-1; D uncertain. Trimming pared 1 base from V and 3 bases from J, leaving 12 bases between. CDR1 and CDR2 (germline): KGHSH, LQKENI. This CDR3 region has 15 residues. The CDR3 here is CASSPRWLADTEAFF. The CDR3 DNA is TGTGCCAGCTCACCACGGTGGTTGGCCGACACTGAAGCTTTCTTT.

The chain employs TRBV27 and TRBJ2-5; maybe TRBD2 (5 bases). Trimming took off 2 bases at V and 1 base at J, with 14 bases between the two ends. CDR1 and CDR2 (germline): MNHEY, SMNVEV (reference sequence). The CDR3 is made up of 16 amino acids. As DNA, the CDR3 is TGTGCCAGCAGTTTAGGAGGCAGGCCAGCCCAAGAGACCCAGTACTTC. Its translation: CASSLGGRPAQETQYF.

V usage is TRBV20-1 and J usage is TRBJ2-3; TRBD1 aligns across 7 bases. The CDR3 sequence is 11 residues long. CDR1 is DFQATT, CDR2 SNEGSKA, per germline (reference sequence). Trimming at V came to 3 bases and at J to 14 bases, leaving 8 bases not matched to a gene. CDR3 sequence reads: CSARTGSGAYF. For the CDR3, the DNA is TGCAGTGCTAGGACAGGGTCAGGGGCGTATTTT.

The V and J genes are TRBV21-1 and TRBJ1-1; the listed D gene, TRBD1, was not tested against the DNA. TRBV21-1 is termed a pseudogene. This CDR3 contains 16 residues. CDR3 sequence reads: CASSKGSGAMNTEAFF. The CDR3 DNA follows: TGTGCCAGCAGCAAAGGGTCAGGGGCGATGAACACTGAAGCTTTCTTT.

This chain links TRBV30 with TRBJ2-5; 9 bases align to TRBD2. The CDR3 extends over 14 amino acids. The germline V gene has CDR1 GTSNPN and CDR2 SVGIG (reference sequence). The V gene end was trimmed by 1 base and the J gene end by 4 bases; junction bases not matched to a gene: 4. CDR3 protein: CAWSGGSGRETQYF. In DNA, the CDR3 is TGTGCCTGGAGTGGGGGTAGCGGGAGAGAGACCCAGTACTTC. The whole variable domain, filled in from reference TRBV30 and TRBJ2-5, reads SQTIHQWPATLVQPVGSPLSLECTVEGTSNPNLYWYRQAAGRGLQLLFYSVGIGQISSEVPQNLSASRPQDRQFILSSKKLLLSDSGFYLCAWSGGSGRETQYFGPGTRLLVL.

V and J are TRBV9 and TRBJ1-3; possibly TRBD1 for D (5 bases). Germline V gene data show CDR1 as SGDLS and CDR2 as YYNGEE. This CDR3 is built from 13 residues. V was trimmed by 6 bases and J by 4 bases, leaving 11 bases between them. CDR3 region: CASMAGDGNTIYF. The CDR3 DNA sequence: TGTGCCAGCATGGCGGGGGACGGAAACACCATATATTTT.

This chain joins TRBV11-2 and TRBJ1-2, with D possibly being TRBD1 (6 bases). The germline V and J ends were trimmed by 4 bases and 3 bases, with 15 bases remaining between them. Germline loops: CDR1 SGHAT, CDR2 FQNNGV. The CDR3 has 15 residues. The CDR3 loop reads CASSSNREKYYGYTF. As DNA, the CDR3 is TGTGCCAGCAGCTCGAACAGGGAAAAGTACTATGGCTACACCTTC.

The chain couples TRBV28 to TRBJ1-5; D possibly corresponds to TRBD1 (5 bases). V lost 5 bases, J lost 2 bases, and 16 bases lay in between. The germline V gene encodes CDR1 MDHEN and CDR2 SYDVKM. The CDR3 is 16 amino acids. The DNA of the CDR3 is TGTGCCAGCAGTCCCCCACGGGGGGATGGCAATCAGCCCCAGCATTTT. Translated, it gives CASSPPRGDGNQPQHF.

The rearrangement links TRBV18 to TRBJ2-3; TRBD1 aligns across 8 bases. This CDR3 comprises 16 residues. Germline V gives CDR1 KGHSH, CDR2 LQKENI. V shed 5 bases, J shed 2 bases, and the junction held 9 bases outside the gene matches. The CDR3 spells CASSSRQGPYTDTQYF. The CDR3 DNA sequence: TGTGCCAGCTCATCACGACAGGGGCCATACACAGATACGCAGTATTTT. Based on the CDR3 plus reference TRBV18 and TRBJ2-3, the full variable domain is NAGVMQNPRHLVRRRGQEARLRCSPMKGHSHVYWYRQLPEEGLKFMVYLQKENIIDESGMPKERFSAEFPKEGPSILRIQQVVRGDSAAYFCASSSRQGPYTDTQYFGPGTRLTVL.

This chain joins TRBV2 and TRBJ2-7; D not resolved. CDR3 length: 14 amino acids. Between the trimmed V and J ends, which lost 2 bases and 1 base, there was a span of 9 bases. Looked up from germline, CDR1 is SNHLY and CDR2 is FYNNEI. This CDR3 reads CASSESRQSYEQYF. The CDR3 nucleotides read TGTGCCAGCAGTGAATCCCGTCAGTCCTACGAGCAGTACTTC.

This clone was detected only a few times. The chain carries TRBV9 and TRBJ1-4; D gene ambiguous. V shed 4 bases and J shed 5 bases, with 12 bases lying between them. CDR1 is SGDLS, CDR2 YYNGEE, per germline. The CDR3 loop spans 14 amino acids. The chain's CDR3 is CASSPWRGNEKLFF. CDR3 nucleotides: TGTGCCAGCAGCCCATGGCGGGGAAATGAAAAACTGTTTTTT.

This sequence joins TRBV28 and TRBJ1-6, with no clear D. The CDR3 loop spans 17 amino acids. Germline V gene lookup returns CDR1 MDHEN and CDR2 SYDVKM. V lost 0 bases and J lost 2, with 11 bases in between. In DNA, the CDR3 is TGTGCCAGCAGTTTATGGGGCGGGTTCGCCTATAATTCACCCCTCCACTTT. Translation gives CASSLWGGFAYNSPLHF.

Remarks on this clone: Different DNA sequences within this sample yield the same CDR3. The genes are TRBV14 and TRBJ1-4; the D gene is possibly TRBD1 (6 bases). Germline V gene lookup returns CDR1 SGHDN and CDR2 FVKESK. Trimming shortened V by 3 bases and J by 8 bases, and 13 bases separated the two germline ends. This CDR3 is built from 14 residues. CDR3 region: CASSQLGAGEKLFF. In DNA form, the CDR3 reads TGTGCCAGCAGCCAGTTGGGGGCAGGAGAAAAACTGTTTTTT.

The chain has TRBV27 and TRBJ2-3; 12 bases are shared with TRBD2. V lost 5 bases to trimming and J lost 2 bases; unmatched junction nucleotides: 5. CDR3 length: 16 residues. Per the germline V gene, CDR1 is MNHEY and CDR2 is SMNVEV (reference sequence). The CDR3 bases are TGTGCCAGCAGTCTCCTAGCGGGAGGGATCACAGATACGCAGTATTTT. Translating it yields CASSLLAGGITDTQYF.

The chain is built from TRBV27 and TRBJ1-5; 7 bases are shared with TRBD1. Germline CDR1 MNHEY, CDR2 SMNVEV (reference sequence). The CDR3 is 13 residues long. J gave up 4 bases and V 7 bases, and 4 bases lay outside the gene matches. This CDR3 is CASTRQGNQPQHF. The CDR3 nucleotides are TGTGCCAGCACCCGACAGGGTAATCAGCCCCAGCATTTT.

The CDR3 coding sequence is TGTGCCAGCAGCATTGACAGGGGAGTTGATGGCTACACCTTC. Amino acid sequence: CASSIDRGVDGYTF. The chain carries TRBV7-9 and TRBJ1-2; 8 nucleotides line up with TRBD1. The CDR3 has 14 amino acids. V was pared by 5 bases and J by 6 bases, with 8 bases of the junction left unmatched. Germline CDR1 and CDR2: SEHNR and FQNEAQ (reference sequence).